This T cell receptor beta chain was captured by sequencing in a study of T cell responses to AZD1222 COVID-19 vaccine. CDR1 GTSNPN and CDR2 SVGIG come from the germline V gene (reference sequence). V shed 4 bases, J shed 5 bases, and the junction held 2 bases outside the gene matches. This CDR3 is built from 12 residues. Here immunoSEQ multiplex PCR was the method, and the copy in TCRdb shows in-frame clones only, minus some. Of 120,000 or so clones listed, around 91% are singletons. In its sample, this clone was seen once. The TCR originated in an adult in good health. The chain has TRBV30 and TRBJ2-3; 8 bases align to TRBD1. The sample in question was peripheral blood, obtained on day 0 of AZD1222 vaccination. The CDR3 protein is CAWTDRGDTQYF. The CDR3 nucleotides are TGTGCCTGGACCGACAGGGGAGATACGCAGTATTTT.